This entry describes one TCR beta chain. Its target is unknown. These data belong to a study of T cell responses to AZD1222 COVID-19 vaccine. Study results and caveats: With dominance at 160-218 and 743-854, vaccine-associated CD4 TCRs spanned spike.

Libraries were prepared by immunoSEQ multiplex PCR; TCRdb keeps only in-frame clonotypes and omits some of them. The data contain around 99,000 clones, around nine tenths of them seen just once; the ten biggest clones take up roughly 13%. The CDR3 length is 14 residues. With 10 bases clipped from V and 6 bases from J, the junction kept 8 bases outside the gene matches. Looked up from germline, CDR1 is MNHEY and CDR2 is SMNVEV (reference sequence). The V gene is TRBV27, the J gene TRBJ2-3, with 12 positions matching TRBD2. The TCR comes from an adult in good health. The source material was peripheral blood, sampled on day 0 of AZD1222 vaccination. CDR3 in DNA: TGTGCCATTGCTAGCGGGAGGGAGGCGGATACGCAGTATTTT. Translated, it gives CAIASGREADTQYF.